The entry that follows covers one T cell receptor (beta chain) sequence. Its specific antigen is unknown. Per-nucleotide qualities are absent, and no much larger clonotype sits a single base away. Donors were a few dozen systemically healthy Caucasian individuals from Russia aged about 6 to 100 years. Each donor gave about 9.7 milliliters of peripheral blood, drawn into EDTA-treated Vacutainer tubes. Ficoll-Paque density-gradient centrifugation was used to isolate PBMCs, with at least 6 million obtained per sample. Trizol reagent was used to extract total RNA from PBMCs, with at least 5.5 micrograms per sample. The percentages of naive CD45RAhigh/CD27high T cells were determined by flow cytometry on a PBMC aliquot from every donor. This sample was included in a study of blood T cells in healthy people across ages (dated by TCRdb to 2013 to 2016). Study-level background: In model experiments, template switching captured about one uniquely barcoded TCR beta cDNA molecule for every two T cells. The study measured age-related changes in TCR beta repertoire diversity using deep sequencing normalized with unique cDNA molecular identifiers. Donors were grouped into four age groups: young (average approximately 15 years), middle-aged (39), aged (approximately 58) and long-lived (about 90). Using the same blood draw, the study looked at two additional independent replicas of 1 million unique cDNA reads for two donors, one aged 18 to 30 and the other aged 80 or older. General conclusions and limits of the study: As age increased, observed TCR beta diversity per million T cells dropped in a roughly linear way, and a significant reduction was already evident by age around 41. Compared with the aged group, the long-lived group had more naive CD4+ T cells, fewer expanded clones and increased TCR diversity, a pattern suggesting age selection. Estimates of total diversity from one million sequenced T cells were regarded as lower bounds and underestimates. The CMV infection status of donors was not known, potentially confounding age-related changes in expanded clonotypes. Since profiling was done on bulk unsorted PBMCs, naive and antigen-experienced compartments could not be conclusively compared. There was a strong correlation between observed TCR beta diversity and the percentage of naive T cells measured by flow cytometry.

The library was built by means of 5' RACE. Sequenced on an Illumina HiSeq 2500. A second PCR of roughly 6 to 11 cycles was run with a J-beta primer mix and a sample-barcoded 5' primer. A template-switch 5' adaptor carrying 12 random nucleotides introduced a unique molecular identifier onto each TCR beta cDNA molecule. Each sample yielded at least 3 million CDR3-containing paired-end reads. First-strand cDNA was synthesized from all RNA with the Mint cDNA synthesis kit, primed by a TRBC-specific oligonucleotide. Following uracil-DNA glycosylase treatment, a first 18-cycle PCR with universal primers M1SS and BC2_uni_R was performed on all cDNA. The paper's data handling went like this. Each sample was normalized by randomly selecting 1 million high-quality reads, each carrying a distinct molecular identifier. Instead of being binned into consensus sequences, reads with shared molecular identifiers were discarded. CDR3 identification, clonotype clustering and error correction used MiTCR with a Q25 quality threshold and the strictest error-elimination algorithm. A nonparametric unseen species model with Euler transformation was used to estimate a lower bound on total TCR beta diversity. TCRdb ran its own pipeline on the public reads, namely fastp trimming at Q25 and MiXCR clone calling, and kept in-frame beta chains. Duplicate CDR3 protein sequences are folded into a single record with the most common DNA and genes. The V and J calls shown here were made by TCRdb, not taken from the authors' results. The table for this sample lists about 840,000 distinct CDR3 sequences; 25% to 30% of them were counted only once. The top ten clonotypes cover around 9.6% of the sample.

Per the germline V gene, SGHTA is the CDR1 and FQGNSA is the CDR2. The CDR3, from cysteine to phenylalanine, totals 15 residues. Left in the record is the CDR3 DNA by itself, 45 bases read in frame from the first base. Germline trimming: 3 bases from V, 0 bases from J; junction bases outside gene matches: 4. These data were also filed under a second study, of T cells of mothers and their children. The second study's paper adds: Donors were nine systemically healthy Caucasian individuals: three mothers and their six children. cDNA synthesis used all of the extracted RNA, with roughly 1.5 ug of RNA in each 15 ul reaction. Sample barcodes and 2-4 random nucleotides were added via the M1S primer in the second PCR. Each mother yielded over 9.5 million TCR beta CDR3 reads and each child 2.5 million to 3.5 million reads. Thymic selection similarly shapes TCR recombination output in related and unrelated pairs, with minor effect from inherited differences. Normalized repertoire overlap was always found to be slightly, but never significantly, higher in related mother-child pairs than in unrelated mother-child pairs. With a sensitivity of approximately 100 clones per million clonotypes, no persistent microchimeric T cell clones were detected. To look for features that set related mother-child pairs apart from unrelated individuals, the researchers ran deep NGS to compare the TCR beta repertoires of mothers and children. Mothers averaged about 40 +/- 4 years of age and children averaged about 12 +/- 4 years. After adapter ligation was performed with NEBNext reagents, the libraries were sequenced on an Illumina HiSeq 2000 with 100+100 nt paired-end reads. To prevent cross-contamination, the mother and child libraries were prepared a month apart and were sequenced in separate runs. Each donor had between 500,000 and 2,000,000 distinct TCR beta clonotypes identified. Naive TCR beta clonotypes were estimated from low-frequency clonotypes matched to each donor's FACS-determined naive share, without sorting.

The specimen was blood. This chain is built from TRBV7-2 and TRBJ2-7; 8 middle bases align to TRBD2. The origin of this receptor is a woman aged 35 to 49 in good health. The CDR3 amino acid sequence is: CASSFGLAFSYEQYF. The bases read TGTGCCAGCAGCTTCGGACTAGCTTTCTCCTACGAGCAGTACTTC.